The clone carrying this TCR beta chain was seen a single time. The data were obtained in a study of blood T cell repertoires in COVID-19. Study context: The analysed material was cDNA or gDNA that came from T cells, B-cell-depleted T cells, or PBMCs.

Patients from Seattle were sampled longitudinally, starting during active infection. Authors' data handling: Researchers report that nucleated cell counts were estimated from reference gene primer amplification. Here immunoSEQ multiplex PCR was the method, and the copy in TCRdb shows in-frame clones only, minus some. D and trimming come from the DNA, and the V and J calls and clone size come from that table. In the table there are some 150,000 clones, around 84% of which are singletons. The germline CDR1 and CDR2 sequences are GTSNPN and SVGIG (reference sequence). Trimming cost V 3 bases and J 5 bases, with 13 bases left between them. The length of the CDR3 is 13 residues.

This sequence originates from a woman in her 70s with COVID-19, enrolled during active disease. The sample taken for sequencing was peripheral blood. The chain has TRBV30 and TRBJ1-2; D not resolved. The DNA for the CDR3 is TGTGCCTGGAGATCCCAGGCCCCTTATGGCTACACCTTC. It encodes CAWRSQAPYGYTF. The complete variable domain, with remaining parts taken from reference TRBV30 and TRBJ1-2, reads SQTIHQWPATLVQPVGSPLSLECTVEGTSNPNLYWYRQAAGRGLQLLFYSVGIGQISSEVPQNLSASRPQDRQFILSSKKLLLSDSGFYLCAWRSQAPYGYTFGSGTRLTVV.